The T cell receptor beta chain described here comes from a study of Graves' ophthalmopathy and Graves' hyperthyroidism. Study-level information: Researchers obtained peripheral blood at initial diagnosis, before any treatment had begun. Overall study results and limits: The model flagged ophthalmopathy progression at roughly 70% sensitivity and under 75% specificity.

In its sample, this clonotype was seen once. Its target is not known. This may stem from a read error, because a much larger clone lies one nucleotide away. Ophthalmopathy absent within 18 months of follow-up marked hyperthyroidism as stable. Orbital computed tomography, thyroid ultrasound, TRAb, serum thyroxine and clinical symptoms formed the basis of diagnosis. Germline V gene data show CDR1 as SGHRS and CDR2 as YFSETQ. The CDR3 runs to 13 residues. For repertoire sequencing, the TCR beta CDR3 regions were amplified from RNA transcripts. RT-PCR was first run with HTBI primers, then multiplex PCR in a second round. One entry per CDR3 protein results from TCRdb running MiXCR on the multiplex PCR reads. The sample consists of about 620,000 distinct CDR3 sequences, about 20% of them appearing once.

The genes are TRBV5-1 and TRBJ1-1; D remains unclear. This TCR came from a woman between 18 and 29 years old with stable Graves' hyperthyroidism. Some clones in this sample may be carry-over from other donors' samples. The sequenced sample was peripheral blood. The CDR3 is CANSFTPGTEAFF. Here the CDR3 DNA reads TGCGCCAACAGCTTTACACCGGGCACTGAAGCTTTCTTT.